Listed below are T cell receptor beta chains from one sample, sequenced in a study of shared clonotypes between healthy human individuals. Here immunoSEQ multiplex PCR was the method, and the copy in TCRdb shows in-frame clones only, minus some. The sample lists fewer than 400,000 clones, approximately 74% occurring once. Sequencing used memory CD4+ T cells sorted from blood. These TCRs come from a man aged 25 to 40 in good health. Each CDR3 is given with its conserved first and last residue. The D gene is left open where the match is weak. Some rows have no size entry. The others give once, few or many, or a class for an expanded clone.

D,size,J,V,CDR3,DNA
TRBD1,NA,TRBJ2-5,TRBV10-2,CASSVPGGGGSQYF,TGCGCCAGCAGTGTTCCAGGGGGCGGAGGGTCCCAGTACTTC
NA,few,TRBJ2-7,TRBV5-1,CASSILNGYEQYF,TGCGCCAGCAGCATACTCAACGGGTACGAGCAGTACTTC
TRBD2,NA,TRBJ2-7,TRBV7-9,CASSLSGGVAGTYEQYF,TGTGCCAGCAGCTTATCGGGTGGGGTAGCGGGGACCTACGAGCAGTACTTC
NA,NA,TRBJ2-7,TRBV6-6,CASTPSLYEQYF,TGTGCCAGCACCCCATCCCTCTACGAGCAGTACTTC
NA,NA,TRBJ2-2,TRBV9,CAKTGARSGELFF,TGTGCCAAGACGGGGGCTCGGTCCGGGGAGCTGTTTTTT
NA,once,TRBJ2-1,TRBV5-1,CASSPSWGGNNEQFF,TGCGCCAGCAGCCCAAGTTGGGGCGGCAACAATGAGCAGTTCTTC
NA,NA,TRBJ2-2,TRBV2,CASSRAEVFTGELFF,TGTGCCAGCAGTAGAGCGGAGGTCTTCACCGGGGAGCTGTTTTTT
NA,NA,TRBJ1-5,TRBV7-9,CASSFQGGDQPQHF,TGTGCCAGCAGCTTTCAGGGTGGCGATCAGCCCCAGCATTTT
NA,NA,TRBJ2-7,TRBV10-3,CAISAGSSYEQYF,TGTGCCATCAGTGCAGGAAGCTCCTACGAGCAGTACTTC
NA,NA,TRBJ1-4,TRBV18,CASSHRQATNEKLFF,TGTGCCAGCTCACACAGACAAGCAACTAATGAAAAACTGTTTTTT
TRBD2,NA,TRBJ2-7,TRBV7-9,CASSSFGAGEVYEQYF,TGTGCCAGCAGCTCCTTTGGAGCGGGAGAGGTCTACGAGCAGTACTTC
TRBD1,NA,TRBJ2-5,TRBV19,CASSTGTGQGRETQYF,TGTGCCAGTAGTACCGGAACCGGACAGGGGAGAGAGACCCAGTACTTC
TRBD2,once,TRBJ2-3,TRBV5-1,CASSPQAGASTDTQYF,TGCGCCAGCAGCCCCCAAGCGGGAGCGAGCACAGATACGCAGTATTTT
TRBD1,once,TRBJ2-5,TRBV7-9,CASSLRGPQETQYF,TGTGCCAGCAGCTTAAGGGGGCCCCAAGAGACCCAGTACTTC
NA,NA,TRBJ1-1,TRBV5-4,CASSLAGTTEAFF,TGTGCCAGCAGCTTGGCTGGGACCACTGAAGCTTTCTTT
NA,NA,TRBJ2-5,TRBV12-5,CASGVSDPYEGETQYF,TGTGCTAGTGGGGTCTCCGATCCGTACGAGGGAGAGACCCAGTACTTC
NA,NA,TRBJ2-3,TRBV21-1,CASSRGADTQYF,TGTGCCAGCAGCAGGGGGGCAGATACGCAGTATTTT
NA,NA,TRBJ1-2,TRBV7-2,CASSLRGYDGYTF,TGTGCCAGCAGCTTACGGGGGTACGATGGCTACACCTTC
TRBD1,NA,TRBJ2-3,TRBV7-2,CASCFGQGAGDTQYF,TGTGCCAGCTGCTTTGGGCAGGGGGCCGGAGATACGCAGTATTTT
NA,NA,TRBJ2-7,TRBV11-2,CASSQTVLYEQYF,TGTGCCAGCAGCCAAACGGTACTCTACGAGCAGTACTTC
TRBD2,NA,TRBJ2-7,TRBV27,CASRRGGIVYEQYF,TGTGCCAGCAGGCGGGGGGGGATTGTGTACGAGCAGTACTTC
NA,NA,TRBJ1-1,TRBV29-1,CSATVVGTEAFF,TGCAGCGCCACGGTGGTAGGTACGGAAGCTTTCTTT
NA,NA,TRBJ1-3,TRBV6-1,CASSEAGVWGNTIYF,TGTGCCAGCAGTGAAGCCGGGGTCTGGGGAAACACCATATATTTT
TRBD1,NA,TRBJ1-2,TRBV7-2,CASSTDRVGGYTF,TGTGCCAGCAGCACGGACAGGGTCGGTGGCTACACCTTC
NA,NA,TRBJ2-2,TRBV18,CASSPRYQGNTGELFF,TGTGCCAGCTCACCACGGTACCAGGGCAACACCGGGGAGCTGTTTTTT
TRBD1,NA,TRBJ2-2,TRBV19,CASSIVRGRGTDTGELFF,TGTGCCAGTAGTATAGTCAGGGGGCGCGGCACGGACACCGGGGAGCTGTTTTTT
NA,few,TRBJ2-7,TRBV5-8,CASSLRTKLYEQYF,TGTGCCAGCAGCTTACGCACAAAGCTCTACGAGCAGTACTTC
NA,NA,TRBJ1-3,TRBV11-2,CASSLGSSGNTIYF,TGTGCCAGCAGCTTAGGGAGCTCTGGAAACACCATATATTTT
NA,NA,TRBJ1-2,TRBV5-1,CASSLEGTRPVGGYTF,TGCGCCAGCAGCTTGGAGGGAACAAGGCCCGTAGGCGGCTACACCTTC
TRBD1,few,TRBJ1-4,TRBV5-4,CASSTRTGGLEKLFF,TGTGCCAGCAGCACCCGGACAGGGGGACTCGAAAAACTGTTTTTT
NA,NA,TRBJ2-3,TRBV29-1,CSGGMDTQYF,TGCAGTGGGGGGATGGATACGCAGTATTTT
NA,NA,TRBJ1-4,TRBV18,CASSPGNNEKLFF,TGTGCCAGCTCACCAGGGAATAATGAAAAACTGTTTTTT
TRBD1,NA,TRBJ1-5,TRBV28,CASSSGQGTRSQHF,TGTGCCAGCAGTTCGGGACAGGGGACCCGCTCCCAGCATTTT
NA,once,TRBJ1-2,TRBV5-4,CASSSLTGYYGYTF,TGTGCCAGCAGCTCACTGACAGGATACTATGGCTACACCTTC
TRBD2,NA,TRBJ2-1,TRBV6-5,CASSRASGSNEQFF,TGTGCCAGCAGTCGGGCTAGCGGGAGCAATGAGCAGTTCTTC
NA,once,TRBJ2-6,TRBV28,CASGDQSGANVLTF,TGTGCCAGCGGGGACCAATCTGGGGCCAACGTCCTGACTTTC
TRBD2,NA,TRBJ2-7,TRBV28,CATLRASGFYEQYF,TGTGCCACGTTGAGGGCTAGCGGGTTCTACGAGCAGTACTTC
NA,NA,TRBJ2-3,TRBV18,CASSSSSTDTQYF,TGTGCCAGCTCATCCTCTAGCACAGATACGCAGTATTTT
TRBD1,NA,TRBJ2-4,TRBV28,CASPPGTVKNIQYF,TGTGCCAGTCCTCCAGGGACAGTCAAAAACATTCAGTACTTC
TRBD2,NA,TRBJ2-7,TRBV30,CAWRGGGSYEQYF,TGTGCCTGGAGAGGCGGGGGTAGCTACGAGCAGTACTTC
NA,once,TRBJ1-1,TRBV29-1,CSVEATTNTEAFF,TGCAGCGTTGAGGCCACTACGAACACTGAAGCTTTCTTT
NA,few,TRBJ2-3,TRBV9,CASKRDNTDTQYF,TGTGCCAGCAAAAGGGACAACACAGATACGCAGTATTTT
TRBD1,NA,TRBJ2-3,TRBV7-6,CASSAFTASQGGRGQGDTQYF,TGTGCCAGCAGCGCATTCACAGCCAGCCAAGGCGGCAGGGGGCAGGGAGATACGCAGTATTTT
NA,NA,TRBJ1-4,TRBV4-3,CASSLGQQRPNEKLFF,TGCGCCAGCAGCCTTGGACAGCAGCGTCCTAATGAAAAACTGTTTTTT
NA,many,TRBJ1-5,TRBV30,CAWSVQGDQPQHF,TGTGCCTGGAGTGTACAGGGAGATCAGCCCCAGCATTTT
NA,NA,TRBJ2-7,TRBV6-1,CASSVREPSYEQYF,TGTGCCAGCAGTGTAAGAGAGCCCTCCTACGAGCAGTACTTC
NA,NA,TRBJ1-5,TRBV28,CASSLQVLTGKSNQPQHF,TGTGCCAGCAGTCTCCAGGTGCTCACAGGAAAGAGCAATCAGCCCCAGCATTTT
NA,NA,TRBJ1-2,TRBV5-1,CASSPRDGTNYGYTF,TGCGCCAGCAGCCCCAGGGACGGCACTAACTATGGCTACACCTTC
NA,once,TRBJ2-3,TRBV6-5,CASRRGPNTDTQYF,TGTGCCAGCAGGAGGGGACCAAACACAGATACGCAGTATTTT